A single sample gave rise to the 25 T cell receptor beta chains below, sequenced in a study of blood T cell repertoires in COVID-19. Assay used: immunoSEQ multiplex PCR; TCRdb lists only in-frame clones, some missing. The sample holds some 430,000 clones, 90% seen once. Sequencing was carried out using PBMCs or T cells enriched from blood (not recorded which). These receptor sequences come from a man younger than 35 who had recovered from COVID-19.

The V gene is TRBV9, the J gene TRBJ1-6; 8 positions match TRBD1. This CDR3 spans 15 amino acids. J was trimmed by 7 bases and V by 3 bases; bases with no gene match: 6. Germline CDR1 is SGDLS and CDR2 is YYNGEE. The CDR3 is CASSAQGAWNSPLHF. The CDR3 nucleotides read TGTGCCAGCAGCGCGCAGGGGGCTTGGAATTCACCCCTCCACTTT.

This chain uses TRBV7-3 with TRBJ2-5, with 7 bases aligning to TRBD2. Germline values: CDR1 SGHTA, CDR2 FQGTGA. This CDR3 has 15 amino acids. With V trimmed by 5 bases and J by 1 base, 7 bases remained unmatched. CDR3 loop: CASSPTASGQETQYF. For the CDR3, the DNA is TGTGCCAGCAGCCCCACCGCTAGCGGCCAAGAGACCCAGTACTTC.

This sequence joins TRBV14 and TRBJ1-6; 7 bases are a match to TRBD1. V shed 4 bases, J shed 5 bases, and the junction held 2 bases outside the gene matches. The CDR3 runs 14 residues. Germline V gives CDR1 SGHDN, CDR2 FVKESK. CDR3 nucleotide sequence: TGTGCCAGCAGCCCCGACAGGGATAATTCACCCCTCCACTTT. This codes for CASSPDRDNSPLHF.

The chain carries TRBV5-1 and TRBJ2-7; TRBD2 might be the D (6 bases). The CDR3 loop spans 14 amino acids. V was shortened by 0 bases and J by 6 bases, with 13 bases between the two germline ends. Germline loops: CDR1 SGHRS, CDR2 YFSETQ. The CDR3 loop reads CASSLEARGGEQYF. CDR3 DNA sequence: TGCGCCAGCAGCTTGGAGGCGAGGGGAGGCGAGCAGTACTTC.

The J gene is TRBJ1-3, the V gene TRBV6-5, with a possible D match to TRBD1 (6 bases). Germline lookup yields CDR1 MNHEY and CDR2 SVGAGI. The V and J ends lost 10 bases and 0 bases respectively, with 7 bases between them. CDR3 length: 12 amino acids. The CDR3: CATGASGNTIYF. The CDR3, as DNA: TGTGCCACAGGGGCCTCTGGAAACACCATATATTTT.

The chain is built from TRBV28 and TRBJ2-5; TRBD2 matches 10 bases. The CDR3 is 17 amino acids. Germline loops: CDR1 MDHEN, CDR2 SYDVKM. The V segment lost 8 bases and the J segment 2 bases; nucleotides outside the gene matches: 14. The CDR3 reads CASFPLASGRSQETQYF. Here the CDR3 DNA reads TGTGCCAGCTTCCCGCTGGCTAGCGGGAGAAGTCAAGAGACCCAGTACTTC.

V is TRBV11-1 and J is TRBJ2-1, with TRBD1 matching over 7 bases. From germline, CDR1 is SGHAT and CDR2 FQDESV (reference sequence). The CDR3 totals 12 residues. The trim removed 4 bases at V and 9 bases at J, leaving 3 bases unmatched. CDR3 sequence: CASSSTGSEQFF. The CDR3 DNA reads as TGTGCCAGCAGCTCGACAGGGAGTGAGCAGTTCTTC.

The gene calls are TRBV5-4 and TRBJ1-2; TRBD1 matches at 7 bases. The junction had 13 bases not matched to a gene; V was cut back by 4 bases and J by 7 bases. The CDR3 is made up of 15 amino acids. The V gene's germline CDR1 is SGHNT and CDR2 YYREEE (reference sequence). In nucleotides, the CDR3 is TGTGCCAGCAGCCTCGGGACAGACCTGACTATTGGCTACACCTTC. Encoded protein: CASSLGTDLTIGYTF.

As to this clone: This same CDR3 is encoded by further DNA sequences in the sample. Here the CDR3 DNA reads TGTGCCAGCAGTGGACAGGGGAACACTGAAGCTTTCTTT. Translating it yields CASSGQGNTEAFF. The chain is built from TRBV2 and TRBJ1-1, with TRBD1 matching 7 bases. The CDR3 extends over 13 amino acids. Germline V gives CDR1 SNHLY, CDR2 FYNNEI. V lost 4 bases and J lost 1; bases outside the gene matches: 0.

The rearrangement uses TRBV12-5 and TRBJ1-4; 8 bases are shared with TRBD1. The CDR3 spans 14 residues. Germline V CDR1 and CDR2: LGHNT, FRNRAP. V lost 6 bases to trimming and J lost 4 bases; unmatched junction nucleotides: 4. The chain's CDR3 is CASGYTGGNEKLFF. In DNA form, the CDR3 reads TGTGCTAGTGGGTATACAGGGGGTAATGAAAAACTGTTTTTT.

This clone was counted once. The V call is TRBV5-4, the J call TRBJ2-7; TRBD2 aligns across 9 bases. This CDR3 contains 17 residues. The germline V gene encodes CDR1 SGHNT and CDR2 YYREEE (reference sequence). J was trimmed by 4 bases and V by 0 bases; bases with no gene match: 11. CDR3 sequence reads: CASSLGVGAGGPYEQYF. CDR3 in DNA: TGTGCCAGCAGCTTGGGAGTTGGAGCGGGAGGACCTTACGAGCAGTACTTC.

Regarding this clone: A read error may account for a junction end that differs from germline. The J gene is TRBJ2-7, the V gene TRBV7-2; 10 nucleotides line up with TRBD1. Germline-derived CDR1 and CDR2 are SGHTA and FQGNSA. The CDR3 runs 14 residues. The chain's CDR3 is CASSLGTGAYGQYF. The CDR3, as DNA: TGTGCCAGCAGCCTAGGGACAGGGGCGTACGGGCAGTACTTC. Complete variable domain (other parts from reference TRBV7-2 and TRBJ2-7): GAGVSQSPSNKVTEKGKDVELRCDPISGHTALYWYRQSLGQGLEFLIYFQGNSAPDKSGLPSDRFSAERTGGSVSTLTIQRTQQEDSAVYLCASSLGTGAYGQYFGPGTRLTVT.

The CDR3 spells CAISAREGNTEAFF. CDR3 sequence (DNA): TGTGCCATCAGTGCTCGAGAGGGGAACACTGAAGCTTTCTTT. The chain employs TRBV10-3 and TRBJ1-1; D gene unclear. CDR1 is ENHRY and CDR2 is SYGVKD in the germline V gene. CDR3 length: 14 residues. Trimming took 4 bases from V and 1 from J, leaving 10 bases between them.

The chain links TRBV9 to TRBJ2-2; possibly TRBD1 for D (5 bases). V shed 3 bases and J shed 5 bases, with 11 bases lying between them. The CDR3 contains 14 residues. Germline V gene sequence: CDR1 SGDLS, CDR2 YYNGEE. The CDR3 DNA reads TGTGCCAGCAGCGAAGGAACAGGAACCGGGGAGCTGTTTTTT. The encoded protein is CASSEGTGTGELFF.

The CDR3 protein is CASSPPGRGRGKNIQYF. The CDR3 DNA is TGTGCCAGCAGCCCCCCAGGGCGCGGGAGGGGCAAAAACATTCAGTACTTC. The chain couples TRBV5-4 to TRBJ2-4; 9 positions agree with TRBD2. With 4 bases clipped from V and 3 bases from J, the junction kept 11 bases outside the gene matches. CDR3 size: 17 residues. Germline lookup yields CDR1 SGHNT and CDR2 YYREEE (reference sequence). Drawing the rest from reference TRBV5-4 and TRBJ2-4, the complete variable domain is ETGVTQSPTHLIKTRGQQVTLRCSSQSGHNTVSWYQQALGQGPQFIFQYYREEENGRGNFPPRFSGLQFPNYSSELNVNALELDDSALYLCASSPPGRGRGKNIQYFGAGTRLSVL.

The CDR3 DNA reads as TGTGCCACTCAAGATGCCGACAGAGCCTATGGCTACACCTTC. It is translated as CATQDADRAYGYTF. This chain links TRBV28 with TRBJ1-2; tentative D call: TRBD1 (5 bases). This CDR3 contains 14 residues. Trimming left V 10 bases short and J 4 bases short, with 19 bases between. Germline CDR1 is MDHEN and CDR2 is SYDVKM.

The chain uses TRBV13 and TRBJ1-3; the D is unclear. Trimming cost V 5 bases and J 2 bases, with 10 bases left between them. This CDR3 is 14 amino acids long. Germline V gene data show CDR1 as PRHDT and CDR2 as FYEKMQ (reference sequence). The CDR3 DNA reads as TGTGCCAGCAGCGTACAGAGTCCTGGAAACACCATATATTTT. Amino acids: CASSVQSPGNTIYF. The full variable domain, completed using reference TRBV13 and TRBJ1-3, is AAGVIQSPRHLIKEKRETATLKCYPIPRHDTVYWYQQGPGQDPQFLISFYEKMQSDKGSIPDRFSAQQFSDYHSELNMSSLELGDSALYFCASSVQSPGNTIYFGEGSWLTVV.

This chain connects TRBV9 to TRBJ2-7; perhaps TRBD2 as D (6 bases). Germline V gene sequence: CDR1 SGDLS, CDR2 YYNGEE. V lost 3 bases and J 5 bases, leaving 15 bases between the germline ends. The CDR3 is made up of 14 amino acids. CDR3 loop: CASSGGGISDEQYF. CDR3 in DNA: TGTGCCAGCAGCGGGGGCGGGATTAGCGACGAGCAGTACTTC.

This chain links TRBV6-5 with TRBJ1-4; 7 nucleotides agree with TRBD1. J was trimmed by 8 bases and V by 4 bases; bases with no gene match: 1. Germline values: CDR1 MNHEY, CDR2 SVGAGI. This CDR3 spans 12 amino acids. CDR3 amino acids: CASSWTGEKLFF. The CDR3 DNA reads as TGTGCCAGCAGTTGGACAGGAGAAAAACTGTTTTTT.

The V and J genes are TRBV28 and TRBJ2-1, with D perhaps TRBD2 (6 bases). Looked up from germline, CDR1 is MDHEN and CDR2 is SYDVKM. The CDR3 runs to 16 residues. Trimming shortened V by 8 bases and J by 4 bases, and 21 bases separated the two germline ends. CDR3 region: CASVAGWAVGYNEQFF. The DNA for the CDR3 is TGTGCCAGCGTTGCGGGGTGGGCCGTCGGTTACAATGAGCAGTTCTTC.

CDR3 in amino acids: CASSSRTGLQETQYF. For the CDR3, the DNA is TGTGCCAGCAGCTCCCGGACAGGGCTCCAAGAGACCCAGTACTTC. V and J are TRBV7-6 and TRBJ2-5; 8 bases match TRBD1. V dropped 4 bases and J dropped 1; count of bases not matched to a gene: 5. The CDR3 has 15 amino acids. Per germline, CDR1 SGHVS and CDR2 FNYEAQ.

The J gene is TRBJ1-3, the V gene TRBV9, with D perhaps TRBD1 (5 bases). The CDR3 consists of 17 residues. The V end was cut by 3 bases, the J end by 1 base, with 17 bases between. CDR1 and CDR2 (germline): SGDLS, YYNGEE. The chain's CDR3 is CASSGRDGLTSGNTIYF. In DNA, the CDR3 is TGTGCCAGCAGCGGGAGGGACGGTTTAACTTCTGGAAACACCATATATTTT. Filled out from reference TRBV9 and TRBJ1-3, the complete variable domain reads DSGVTQTPKHLITATGQRVTLRCSPRSGDLSVYWYQQSLDQGLQFLIQYYNGEERAKGNILERFSAQQFPDLHSELNLSSLELGDSALYFCASSGRDGLTSGNTIYFGEGSWLTVV.

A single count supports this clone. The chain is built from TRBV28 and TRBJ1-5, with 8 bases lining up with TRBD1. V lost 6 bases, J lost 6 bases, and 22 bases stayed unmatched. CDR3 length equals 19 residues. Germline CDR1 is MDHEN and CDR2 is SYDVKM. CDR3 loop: CASSPVPGRNRGFGQPQHF. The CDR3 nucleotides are TGTGCCAGCAGCCCCGTTCCTGGCAGGAACAGGGGGTTCGGTCAGCCCCAGCATTTT. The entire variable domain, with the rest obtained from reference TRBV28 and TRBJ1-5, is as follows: DVKVTQSSRYLVKRTGEKVFLECVQDMDHENMFWYRQDPGLGLRLIYFSYDVKMKEKGDIPEGYSVSREKKERFSLILESASTNQTSMYLCASSPVPGRNRGFGQPQHFGDGTRLSIL.

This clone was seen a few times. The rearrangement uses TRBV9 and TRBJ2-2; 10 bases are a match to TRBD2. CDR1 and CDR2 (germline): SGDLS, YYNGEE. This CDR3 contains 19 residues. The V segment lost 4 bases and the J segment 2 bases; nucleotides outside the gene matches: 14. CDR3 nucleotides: TGTGCCAGCAGCCCCCGAGGGAGTAGCGGGGGGCAAAACACCGGGGAGCTGTTTTTT. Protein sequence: CASSPRGSSGGQNTGELFF.

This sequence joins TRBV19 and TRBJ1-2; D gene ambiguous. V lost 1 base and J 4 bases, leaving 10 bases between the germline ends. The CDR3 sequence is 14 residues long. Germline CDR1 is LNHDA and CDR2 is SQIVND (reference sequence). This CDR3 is CASSIGEGPYGYTF. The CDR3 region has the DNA TGTGCCAGTAGTATAGGGGAGGGTCCCTATGGCTACACCTTC.